This TCR beta chain was obtained from a study of PD-1 blockade in classical Hodgkin lymphoma. About the study: On a schedule of every 2 weeks, patients received nivolumab 3 mg/kg intravenously.

Study observations and caveats: Patients who initiated nivolumab within 1 year of ASCT were excluded.

Worth noting for this clone: Its target is unknown.

Produced via immunoSEQ multiplex PCR; TCRdb's table is partial and in-frame only. The sample carries about 37,000 clones, just over 75% recorded once. Relapse after autologous stem cell transplantation occurred in every patient, and brentuximab vedotin exposure varied. The CDR3 is 13 residues long. Trimming at V came to 1 base and at J to 4 bases, leaving 4 bases not matched to a gene. Germline lookup yields CDR1 GTSNPN and CDR2 SVGIG (reference sequence). The source of this sequence is a human donor with classical Hodgkin lymphoma. The chain combines TRBV30 with TRBJ2-7, with TRBD1 matching over 7 bases. The sequenced sample was peripheral blood mononuclear cells (PBMCs), obtained before the second cycle of nivolumab. In DNA form, the CDR3 reads TGTGCCTGGAGTGGTACAGGGGCTTACGAGCAGTACTTC. This translates into CAWSGTGAYEQYF. Based on the CDR3 plus reference TRBV30 and TRBJ2-7, the full variable domain is SQTIHQWPATLVQPVGSPLSLECTVEGTSNPNLYWYRQAAGRGLQLLFYSVGIGQISSEVPQNLSASRPQDRQFILSSKKLLLSDSGFYLCAWSGTGAYEQYFGPGTRLTVT.